These T cell receptor beta chains were read from a single sample in a study of memory CD4+ T cells and cytomegalovirus serostatus. Generated by immunoSEQ multiplex PCR, the TCRdb table keeps only in-frame clones and is missing some. The sample shows under 70,000 clones, roughly 81% of them seen only once. The sequenced material came from memory CD4+ T cells from blood. The receptor source for this set is an adult in good health and CMV-seronegative. The CDR3 runs from the conserved cysteine through the conserved F or W. Fields, in order: V gene, clone size, J gene, D gene, CDR3 protein, CDR3 DNA. D genes are given only for firm matches. Part of the rows lack a size; the others show once, few, many or a class for expanded clones.

V: TRBV19
size: NA
J: TRBJ1-3
D: NA
CDR3: CASMVAINPGNTIYF
DNA: TGTGCCAGTATGGTGGCAATAAATCCTGGAAACACCATATATTTT

V: TRBV7-9
size: NA
J: TRBJ1-1
D: NA
CDR3: CASSQWGTEAFF
DNA: TGTGCCAGCAGCCAGTGGGGCACTGAAGCTTTCTTT

V: TRBV11-2
size: once
J: TRBJ1-3
D: NA
CDR3: CASSARTVKGTGNTIYF
DNA: TGTGCCAGCAGCGCACGGACAGTAAAAGGCACTGGAAACACCATATATTTT

V: TRBV7-3
size: NA
J: TRBJ1-1
D: NA
CDR3: CASSFYWGAEAFF
DNA: TGTGCCAGCAGCTTTTATTGGGGGGCTGAAGCTTTCTTT

V: TRBV10-3
size: NA
J: TRBJ2-3
D: NA
CDR3: CANAKETDTQYF
DNA: TGTGCCAACGCTAAGGAAACAGATACGCAGTATTTT

V: TRBV5-1
size: NA
J: TRBJ1-6
D: NA
CDR3: CASSLFTDNSPLHF
DNA: TGCGCCAGCAGCTTGTTCACAGATAATTCACCCCTCCACTTT

V: TRBV7-2
size: few
J: TRBJ2-1
D: NA
CDR3: CASSIGGNNEQFF
DNA: TGTGCCAGCAGCATAGGAGGTAACAATGAGCAGTTCTTC

V: TRBV6-1
size: NA
J: TRBJ1-1
D: NA
CDR3: CASRLNTEAFF
DNA: TGTGCCAGCCGGCTGAACACTGAAGCTTTCTTT

V: TRBV10-3
size: NA
J: TRBJ2-7
D: NA
CDR3: CAIASGSYEQYF
DNA: TGTGCCATTGCAAGCGGGTCCTACGAGCAGTACTTC

V: TRBV7-3
size: NA
J: TRBJ2-1
D: NA
CDR3: CASSRPGPSEQFF
DNA: TGTGCCAGCAGCCGGCCCGGTCCCAGTGAGCAGTTCTTC

V: TRBV27
size: NA
J: TRBJ1-3
D: NA
CDR3: CASSIRGVSGNTIYF
DNA: TGTGCCAGCAGTATACGGGGGGTGTCTGGAAACACCATATATTTT

V: TRBV20-1
size: NA
J: TRBJ2-5
D: NA
CDR3: CSARSQETQYF
DNA: TGCAGTGCTAGAAGCCAAGAGACCCAGTACTTC

V: TRBV7-6
size: NA
J: TRBJ2-5
D: TRBD1
CDR3: CASSLTGGQGETQYF
DNA: TGTGCCAGCAGCTTAACAGGGGGCCAGGGAGAGACCCAGTACTTC

V: TRBV9
size: NA
J: TRBJ2-7
D: NA
CDR3: CASSVGQGGHEQYF
DNA: TGTGCCAGCAGCGTAGGGCAGGGGGGTCACGAGCAGTACTTC

V: TRBV30
size: NA
J: TRBJ1-2
D: NA
CDR3: CAWIPEAPGKGYTF
DNA: TGTGCCTGGATCCCCGAGGCCCCCGGGAAAGGCTACACCTTC

V: TRBV25-1
size: NA
J: TRBJ2-2
D: NA
CDR3: CASSESNRGFGELFF
DNA: TGTGCCAGCAGTGAATCCAATCGGGGTTTCGGGGAGCTGTTTTTT

V: TRBV19
size: NA
J: TRBJ2-7
D: NA
CDR3: CASRAGPRYEQYF
DNA: TGTGCCAGTAGGGCCGGGCCACGCTACGAGCAGTACTTC

V: TRBV18
size: NA
J: TRBJ1-1
D: TRBD1
CDR3: CASSGVPIDRGRSRSEAFF
DNA: TGTGCCAGCTCAGGCGTCCCTATCGACAGGGGGCGATCTCGGTCTGAAGCTTTCTTT

V: TRBV28
size: NA
J: TRBJ1-5
D: NA
CDR3: CASSLRAAYSNQPQHF
DNA: TGTGCCAGCAGTTTGAGGGCGGCTTATAGCAATCAGCCCCAGCATTTT

V: TRBV11-2
size: NA
J: TRBJ2-2
D: NA
CDR3: CASSVQQGNTGELFF
DNA: TGTGCCAGCAGCGTCCAACAGGGGAACACCGGGGAGCTGTTTTTT

V: TRBV2
size: NA
J: TRBJ1-2
D: NA
CDR3: CASVPISNYGYTF
DNA: TGTGCCAGCGTCCCCATTTCTAACTATGGCTACACCTTC

V: TRBV7-8
size: NA
J: TRBJ1-1
D: TRBD1
CDR3: CASSPGQLNTEAFF
DNA: TGTGCCAGCAGCCCGGGACAGTTGAACACTGAAGCTTTCTTT

V: TRBV5-1
size: NA
J: TRBJ1-5
D: NA
CDR3: CASSSDKKDQPQHF
DNA: TGCGCCAGCAGCTCCGATAAGAAGGATCAGCCCCAGCATTTT

V: TRBV19
size: NA
J: TRBJ1-5
D: NA
CDR3: CASGTNPQPQHF
DNA: TGTGCCAGCGGGACCAACCCTCAGCCCCAGCATTTT

V: TRBV11-2
size: few
J: TRBJ2-7
D: TRBD1
CDR3: CASSELLQGTHEQYF
DNA: TGTGCCAGCAGCGAGCTCTTACAGGGGACCCACGAGCAGTACTTC

V: TRBV7-9
size: NA
J: TRBJ1-6
D: NA
CDR3: CASSLVPGDNSPLHF
DNA: TGTGCCAGCAGCTTAGTACCTGGGGATAATTCACCCCTCCACTTT

V: TRBV7-2
size: NA
J: TRBJ2-5
D: TRBD1
CDR3: CASSRDRGGETQYF
DNA: TGTGCCAGCAGCCGGGACAGGGGGGGGGAGACCCAGTACTTC

V: TRBV7-6
size: NA
J: TRBJ1-5
D: NA
CDR3: CASSKNAGTRGAVGNQPQHF
DNA: TGTGCCAGCAGTAAAAACGCCGGGACGCGAGGAGCAGTAGGCAATCAGCCCCAGCATTTT

V: TRBV5-1
size: NA
J: TRBJ2-6
D: NA
CDR3: CASSLLKGQSYSSGANVLTF
DNA: TGCGCCAGCAGCCTCTTAAAAGGGCAGTCCTACTCCTCTGGGGCCAACGTCCTGACTTTC